This TCR beta chain was sequenced in a study of post-analysis software for immune sequencing data. Looking at the study overall: Relapsing-remitting, secondary progressive and progressive-relapsing multiple sclerosis courses were included.

TCR beta cDNA libraries had unique molecular identifiers. Researchers reported a few hundred thousand cDNA molecules coming from around 1 to 10 million T cells. One entry per CDR3 protein, called by TCRdb with MiXCR from the PCR reads. The repertoire holds hundreds of thousands of distinct CDR3 sequences, about 40% seen once, with under 2% in the top ten. Study-wide results and caveats: For normalized Chao1 diversity, multiple sclerosis patients scored significantly lower than controls did. Strong co-clustering by F measure was seen for same-batch samples.

This clonotype has more than one count but fewer than ten. Antigen unknown. This sequence was found in a girl aged 5 to 17 with multiple sclerosis. Specimen: blood.

The CDR3 region has the DNA TGCAGTGCTAGATCTAGCAGCTCCTACGAGCAGTACTTC. Translated: CSARSSSSYEQYF. The chain recombines TRBV20-1 with TRBJ2-7; maybe TRBD2 (5 bases). CDR3 size: 13 residues. CDR1 is DFQATT and CDR2 is SNEGSKA in the germline V gene (reference sequence). The germline V and J ends were trimmed by 2 bases and 0 bases, with 8 bases remaining between them.